A single sample gave rise to the 14 T cell receptor beta chains below, sequenced in a study of neurological immune-mediated disorders. TCRdb passed the 5' RACE reads through MiXCR, listing each CDR3 protein once. The table has tens of thousands of distinct CDR3 sequences, approximately 5% seen once. What was sequenced was PBMCs. These receptors all come from a woman in her thirties with multiple sclerosis.

This clonotype was seen repeatedly, ten times or more. The V call is TRBV20-1, the J call TRBJ2-1, with D possibly matching TRBD2 (5 bases). Germline V lookup: CDR1 DFQATT, CDR2 SNEGSKA (reference sequence). CDR3 length: 12 amino acids. Deletions cut 3 bases from V and 8 bases from J, with 11 bases between. In nucleotides, the CDR3 is TGCAGTGCTAGTAGGTCTAGCTATGAGCAGTTCTTC. The encoded protein is CSASRSSYEQFF.

This clonotype appeared many times. The gene calls are TRBV3-1 and TRBJ2-5; 13 nucleotides align to TRBD2. The CDR3 has 21 amino acids. CDR1 and CDR2 (germline): LGHDT, YNNKEL (reference sequence). V shed 5 bases, J shed 4 bases, and the junction held 22 bases outside the gene matches. The CDR3 spells CASSETGGGSGLAGVGETQYF. As DNA, the CDR3 is TGTGCCAGCAGCGAAACAGGGGGTGGCTCCGGACTAGCGGGAGTGGGAGAGACCCAGTACTTC.

This clonotype was seen ten or more times. V usage is TRBV5-5 and J usage is TRBJ1-1, with no clear D. CDR1 is SGHKS and CDR2 is YYEKEE in the germline V gene (reference sequence). The CDR3 has 13 amino acids. V gave up 0 bases and J gave up 6 bases, with 9 bases separating them. CDR3 sequence (DNA): TGTGCCAGCAGCTTGGTCCCCAGGCCTGAAGCTTTCTTT. Residues: CASSLVPRPEAFF.

This clonotype was counted at least ten times. The chain recombines TRBV5-1 with TRBJ2-5; D gene unclear. This CDR3 contains 13 residues. Germline V gives CDR1 SGHRS, CDR2 YFSETQ. Between the trimmed V and J ends, which lost 1 base and 4 bases, there was a span of 8 bases. The CDR3 here is CASSLTGGETQYF. Written as DNA, the CDR3 is TGCGCCAGCAGCTTGACGGGCGGAGAGACCCAGTACTTC.

In this sample, this clonotype turned up many times. This chain joins TRBV20-1 and TRBJ1-2; D ambiguous. The germline CDR1 and CDR2 sequences are DFQATT and SNEGSKA (reference sequence). Trimming took 6 bases from V and 6 from J, leaving 11 bases between them. The CDR3 consists of 11 residues. Written as DNA, the CDR3 is TGCAGTGCCGACCGGGGTGATGGCTACACCTTC. It encodes CSADRGDGYTF.

Points on this clonotype: A read error may explain this, as a much larger clone is one base away. The rearrangement links TRBV20-1 to TRBJ2-3; D may be TRBD1 or TRBD2 (5 bases each). Germline V CDR1 and CDR2: DFQATT, SNEGSKA (reference sequence). V lost 1 base and J 7 bases, leaving 18 bases between the germline ends. The CDR3 covers 15 residues. The CDR3 loop reads CSARARVGTAHTQYF. As DNA, the CDR3 is TGCAGTGCTAGAGCTAGGGTCGGGACGGCCCATACGCAGTATTTT.

This clonotype was picked up many times. The rearrangement joins TRBV5-6 to TRBJ2-3; D perhaps matches TRBD2 (6 bases). CDR3 length: 16 amino acids. V lost 3 bases and J lost 1, with 15 bases in between. In germline, CDR1 is SGHDT, CDR2 YYEEEE. In DNA form, the CDR3 reads TGTGCCAGCAGCTGGCCTCCGGGGGACGGCACAGATACGCAGTATTTT. Encoded protein: CASSWPPGDGTDTQYF.

This clonotype was found many times. The chain joins TRBV7-6 to TRBJ2-1, with D perhaps being TRBD1 or TRBD2 (5 bases each). Per germline, CDR1 SGHVS and CDR2 FNYEAQ. The CDR3 is 16 amino acids. Trimming shortened V by 1 base and J by 10 bases, and 20 bases separated the two germline ends. In DNA, the CDR3 is TGTGCCAGCAGCTTAGAGGGACCTGCAGCACGGGGCGAGCAGTTCTTC. This translates into CASSLEGPAARGEQFF.

Ten or more counts support this clonotype. This chain links TRBV3-1 with TRBJ2-1; the D gene is possibly TRBD2 (6 bases). This CDR3 has 16 residues. The V and J ends lost 0 bases and 0 bases respectively, with 9 bases between them. Germline CDR1 is LGHDT and CDR2 is YNNKEL (reference sequence). CDR3 in amino acids: CASSQEPGSSYNEQFF. Here the CDR3 DNA reads TGTGCCAGCAGCCAAGAACCCGGGAGCTCCTACAATGAGCAGTTCTTC.

Many counts were recorded for this clonotype. This rearrangement joins TRBV12-3 or TRBV12-4 to TRBJ1-5; the D gene is possibly TRBD1 (5 bases). The CDR3 is 16 amino acids. Trimming shortened V by 3 bases and J by 0 bases, and 12 bases separated the two germline ends. The CDR3 DNA sequence: TGTGCCAGCAGTTTGAGGGGTTCTAATAGCAATCAGCCCCAGCATTTT. This translates into CASSLRGSNSNQPQHF.

This clonotype was counted only a few times. V usage is TRBV6-2 or TRBV6-3 and J usage is TRBJ2-7, with D unclear. The germline V and J ends were trimmed by 8 bases and 2 bases, with 16 bases remaining between them. The CDR3 length is 14 residues. The germline V gene encodes CDR1 MNHEY and CDR2 SVGEGT. CDR3 in amino acids: CASSRPGLPYEQYF. As DNA, the CDR3 is TGTGCCAGCTCAAGGCCAGGTCTCCCCTACGAGCAGTACTTC.

Many counts were recorded for this clonotype. This chain links TRBV7-2 with TRBJ1-6; possibly TRBD1 for D (6 bases). CDR1 is SGHTA and CDR2 is FQGNSA in the germline V gene. V lost 5 bases and J lost 10, with 18 bases in between. The CDR3 is made up of 15 amino acids. The CDR3 spells CASSPHREVGSPLHF. The CDR3 nucleotides are TGTGCCAGCAGCCCCCACAGGGAGGTGGGGTCACCCCTCCACTTT.

This clonotype was picked up many times. This chain uses TRBV5-1 with TRBJ2-7; D remains ambiguous. The germline CDR1 and CDR2 sequences are SGHRS and YFSETQ. V lost 5 bases and J 5 bases, leaving 11 bases between the germline ends. This CDR3 contains 12 residues. The CDR3 DNA follows: TGCGCCAGCAGTCCCCTCAACGACGAGCAGTACTTC. Translating gives CASSPLNDEQYF. Drawing the rest from reference TRBV5-1 and TRBJ2-7, the complete variable domain is KAGVTQTPRYLIKTRGQQVTLSCSPISGHRSVSWYQQTPGQGLQFLFEYFSETQRNKGNFPGRFSGRQFSNSRSEMNVSTLELGDSALYLCASSPLNDEQYFGPGTRLTVT.

The chain carries TRBV6-6 and TRBJ1-6; 7 bases agree with TRBD1. The CDR3 consists of 18 residues. V dropped 6 bases and J dropped 5; count of bases not matched to a gene: 16. Germline CDR1 MNHNY, CDR2 SVGAGI (reference sequence). Written as DNA, the CDR3 is TGTGCCAGCAGACCCCCTGGACAGGTAGTAGCGAATAATTCACCCCTCCACTTT. It encodes CASRPPGQVVANNSPLHF.